These T cell receptor beta chains were read from a single sample in a study of OX40 agonist ivuxolimab in advanced cancers. This table comes from immunoSEQ multiplex PCR, and its TCRdb copy is limited to in-frame clones, with some not included. The table lists tens of thousands of clones, around 87% of them singletons. Material: CD4+ or CD8+ T cells sorted from blood, obtained in a trial of the OX40 agonist ivuxolimab. The receptors derive from an adult with an advanced solid tumor such as melanoma, head and neck, liver or kidney cancer. Each CDR3 is given with its conserved first and last residue. The D gene is left open where the match is weak. The size field is filled for only some rows; it gives once, few, many or a size class.

j_call: TRBJ1-2
d_call: -
cdr3_length: 13
clone_size: once
v_call: TRBV6-6
cdr3_nt: TGTGCCAGCAGTTACTCGTCTAACTATGGCTACACCTTC
cdr3_aa: CASSYSSNYGYTF

j_call: TRBJ1-2
d_call: -
cdr3_length: 15
clone_size: -
v_call: TRBV4-2
cdr3_nt: TGTGCCAGCAGCCCTCGCTCGCAGGGCTATAAAGACTACACCTTC
cdr3_aa: CASSPRSQGYKDYTF

j_call: TRBJ2-1
d_call: TRBD1
cdr3_length: 12
clone_size: -
v_call: TRBV28
cdr3_nt: TGTGCCAGCAGTAGGACAGGGAGTGAGCAGTTCTTC
cdr3_aa: CASSRTGSEQFF

j_call: TRBJ2-3
d_call: -
cdr3_length: 14
clone_size: -
v_call: TRBV5-6
cdr3_nt: TGTGCCAGCAGCTTCGGGGGAGGCACAGATACGCAGTATTTT
cdr3_aa: CASSFGGGTDTQYF

j_call: TRBJ2-1
d_call: TRBD1
cdr3_length: 15
clone_size: few
v_call: TRBV7-2
cdr3_nt: TGTGCCAGCAGCTTAGGAGGGGACAGGAGAGATGAGCAGTTCTTC
cdr3_aa: CASSLGGDRRDEQFF

j_call: TRBJ1-1
d_call: TRBD1
cdr3_length: 13
clone_size: -
v_call: TRBV2
cdr3_nt: TGTGCCAGCACCAGGGGGCTGAACACTGAAGCTTTCTTT
cdr3_aa: CASTRGLNTEAFF

j_call: TRBJ2-7
d_call: TRBD1
cdr3_length: 15
clone_size: -
v_call: TRBV6-5
cdr3_nt: TGTGCCAGCAGCCCTCCTGGACAGGGGCGCTACGAGCAGTACTTC
cdr3_aa: CASSPPGQGRYEQYF

j_call: TRBJ2-4
d_call: -
cdr3_length: 15
clone_size: once
v_call: TRBV5-5
cdr3_nt: TGTGCCAGCAGCTTGGACGCTGGTTACAAAAACATTCAGTACTTC
cdr3_aa: CASSLDAGYKNIQYF

j_call: TRBJ1-6
d_call: -
cdr3_length: 13
clone_size: -
v_call: TRBV10-2
cdr3_nt: TGCGCCAGCAGCACTACTGGGACCCCGACCCTCCACTTT
cdr3_aa: CASSTTGTPTLHF

j_call: TRBJ2-5
d_call: TRBD2
cdr3_length: 15
clone_size: -
v_call: TRBV5-5
cdr3_nt: TGTGCCAGCAGCTGGCGATTAGCGGGAGCAGAGACCCAGTACTTC
cdr3_aa: CASSWRLAGAETQYF

j_call: TRBJ1-2
d_call: TRBD1
cdr3_length: 12
clone_size: few
v_call: TRBV29-1
cdr3_nt: TGCAGCGTGGAGGGACAGGCGGCTGGCTACACCTTC
cdr3_aa: CSVEGQAAGYTF

j_call: TRBJ2-1
d_call: TRBD2
cdr3_length: 14
clone_size: -
v_call: TRBV29-1
cdr3_nt: TGCAGCGTTATAGCGGGAGTTTTATACAATGAGCAGTTCTTC
cdr3_aa: CSVIAGVLYNEQFF

j_call: TRBJ2-3
d_call: -
cdr3_length: 14
clone_size: -
v_call: TRBV5-1
cdr3_nt: TGCGCCAGCAGCTACAGGGACAAGGCAGATACGCAGTATTTT
cdr3_aa: CASSYRDKADTQYF

j_call: TRBJ1-3
d_call: -
cdr3_length: 15
clone_size: -
v_call: TRBV4-1
cdr3_nt: TGCGCCAGCAGCCGGGCTGTCTCCTCTGGAAACACCATATATTTT
cdr3_aa: CASSRAVSSGNTIYF

j_call: TRBJ1-6
d_call: TRBD1
cdr3_length: 14
clone_size: -
v_call: TRBV28
cdr3_nt: TGTGCCAGCAGCCCCGGGGACAGGATTTCACCCCTCCACTTT
cdr3_aa: CASSPGDRISPLHF

j_call: TRBJ1-1
d_call: TRBD1
cdr3_length: 17
clone_size: -
v_call: TRBV28
cdr3_nt: TGTGCCAGCAGTTTAACCCACAGGGGGCGCCGGGGGACTGAAGCTTTCTTT
cdr3_aa: CASSLTHRGRRGTEAFF

j_call: TRBJ1-1
d_call: -
cdr3_length: 12
clone_size: few
v_call: TRBV6-1
cdr3_nt: TGTGCCAGCAGGGAATACGGGACTATGGCTTTCTTT
cdr3_aa: CASREYGTMAFF

j_call: TRBJ2-1
d_call: -
cdr3_length: 16
clone_size: -
v_call: TRBV2
cdr3_nt: TGTGCCAGCAGTGAATCCTATGCGGCCCCTTACAATGAGCAGTTCTTC
cdr3_aa: CASSESYAAPYNEQFF

j_call: TRBJ2-1
d_call: TRBD2
cdr3_length: 18
clone_size: -
v_call: TRBV28
cdr3_nt: TGTGCCAGCAGATCATTCGGGGAACTAGCGGGAGGGTCCAATGAGCAGTTCTTC
cdr3_aa: CASRSFGELAGGSNEQFF

j_call: TRBJ1-5
d_call: -
cdr3_length: 17
clone_size: once
v_call: TRBV7-3
cdr3_nt: TGTGCCAGCAGCTTAGAGGGAGTTGGGTATAGGGGTCAGCCCCAGCATTTT
cdr3_aa: CASSLEGVGYRGQPQHF

j_call: TRBJ1-3
d_call: -
cdr3_length: 12
clone_size: -
v_call: TRBV12-5
cdr3_nt: TGTGCTAGTGGTACCGAGGGACAAACCATATATTTT
cdr3_aa: CASGTEGQTIYF

j_call: TRBJ2-1
d_call: -
cdr3_length: 14
clone_size: -
v_call: TRBV2
cdr3_nt: TGTGCCAGCAGTGATTTGGGCTCCTACAATGAGCAGTTCTTC
cdr3_aa: CASSDLGSYNEQFF

j_call: TRBJ2-7
d_call: TRBD2
cdr3_length: 15
clone_size: -
v_call: TRBV19
cdr3_nt: TGTGCCAGTAGTCGGACTAGCGGGACACCTTACGAGCAGTACTTC
cdr3_aa: CASSRTSGTPYEQYF

j_call: TRBJ1-1
d_call: -
cdr3_length: 15
clone_size: -
v_call: TRBV5-6
cdr3_nt: TGTGCCAGCAGCTTTTTTCGGGCAGGGATACCTGAAGCTTTCTTT
cdr3_aa: CASSFFRAGIPEAFF

j_call: TRBJ2-5
d_call: -
cdr3_length: 15
clone_size: -
v_call: TRBV30
cdr3_nt: TGTGCCTGGTTGAAAAGGAACTCCGCACAAGAGACCCAGTACTTC
cdr3_aa: CAWLKRNSAQETQYF

j_call: TRBJ1-2
d_call: -
cdr3_length: 15
clone_size: once
v_call: TRBV6-5
cdr3_nt: TGTGCCAGCAGTTTCCGGGACACAGTCCTCTATGGCTACACCTTC
cdr3_aa: CASSFRDTVLYGYTF

j_call: TRBJ1-2
d_call: -
cdr3_length: 15
clone_size: medium-sized
v_call: TRBV27
cdr3_nt: TGTGCCAGCAGCAGTAAGGGGCCCCCTAACTATGGCTACACCTTC
cdr3_aa: CASSSKGPPNYGYTF

j_call: TRBJ2-3
d_call: -
cdr3_length: 13
clone_size: -
v_call: TRBV5-1
cdr3_nt: TGCGCCAGCAGCTCGACTGTCACAGATACGCAGTATTTT
cdr3_aa: CASSSTVTDTQYF

j_call: TRBJ2-7
d_call: TRBD2
cdr3_length: 13
clone_size: -
v_call: TRBV25-1
cdr3_nt: TGTGCCAGCTGTCTAGCGGGAGGGAGAGAGCAGTACTTC
cdr3_aa: CASCLAGGREQYF

j_call: TRBJ2-2
d_call: TRBD1
cdr3_length: 17
clone_size: -
v_call: TRBV5-1
cdr3_nt: TGCGCCAGCAGGACGGGACAGGGGGCAGGGAACACCGGGGAGCTGTTTTTT
cdr3_aa: CASRTGQGAGNTGELFF

j_call: TRBJ1-1
d_call: TRBD1
cdr3_length: 16
clone_size: -
v_call: TRBV28
cdr3_nt: TGTGCCAGCAGTGACCGACAGGGGGTGACGAACACTGAAGCTTTCTTT
cdr3_aa: CASSDRQGVTNTEAFF

j_call: TRBJ2-5
d_call: TRBD2
cdr3_length: 16
clone_size: -
v_call: TRBV9
cdr3_nt: TGTGCCAGCAGCTCTCGACCAGGCGGGAGTGGGGAGACCCAGTACTTC
cdr3_aa: CASSSRPGGSGETQYF

j_call: TRBJ1-2
d_call: TRBD1
cdr3_length: 17
clone_size: -
v_call: TRBV28
cdr3_nt: TGTGCCAGCAGTTTTCTAGGGACAGGGGATCGGCACTATGGCTACACCTTC
cdr3_aa: CASSFLGTGDRHYGYTF

j_call: TRBJ1-1
d_call: -
cdr3_length: 15
clone_size: -
v_call: TRBV4-3
cdr3_nt: TGCGCCAGCAGCCAGGAAATAGGGGTGGGTACTGAAGCTTTCTTT
cdr3_aa: CASSQEIGVGTEAFF

j_call: TRBJ1-5
d_call: -
cdr3_length: 14
clone_size: -
v_call: TRBV6-5
cdr3_nt: TGTGCCAGCAGTTACAGGCCTAGCAATCAGCCCCAGCATTTT
cdr3_aa: CASSYRPSNQPQHF

j_call: TRBJ1-6
d_call: TRBD1
cdr3_length: 15
clone_size: -
v_call: TRBV7-2
cdr3_nt: TGTGCCAGCAGCTATGGACAGGGGGCTAGTTCACCCCTCCACTTT
cdr3_aa: CASSYGQGASSPLHF

j_call: TRBJ2-2
d_call: TRBD1
cdr3_length: 15
clone_size: -
v_call: TRBV19
cdr3_nt: TGTGCCAGTAACCCCCGGGGACAGGGGGCCGGGGAGCTGTTTTTT
cdr3_aa: CASNPRGQGAGELFF

j_call: TRBJ1-6
d_call: -
cdr3_length: 11
clone_size: -
v_call: TRBV28
cdr3_nt: TGTGCCTCCGGACAAAATTCACCCCTCCACTTT
cdr3_aa: CASGQNSPLHF

j_call: TRBJ2-1
d_call: -
cdr3_length: 12
clone_size: -
v_call: TRBV5-1
cdr3_nt: TGCGCCAGCAGCCCCGGGGTCAATGAGCAGTTCTTC
cdr3_aa: CASSPGVNEQFF

j_call: TRBJ1-5
d_call: -
cdr3_length: 17
clone_size: -
v_call: TRBV15
cdr3_nt: TGTGCCACCAGCAGAAGCGCCCAGGGGACGCGCAATCAGCCCCAGCATTTT
cdr3_aa: CATSRSAQGTRNQPQHF

j_call: TRBJ1-5
d_call: -
cdr3_length: 14
clone_size: -
v_call: TRBV6-6
cdr3_nt: TGTGCCAGCAGTTACGAGGGAAGGGATCAGCCCCAGCATTTT
cdr3_aa: CASSYEGRDQPQHF

j_call: TRBJ1-2
d_call: -
cdr3_length: 13
clone_size: -
v_call: TRBV5-1
cdr3_nt: TGCGCCAGCAGCTACATTGAAGGGGGTGGCTACACCTTC
cdr3_aa: CASSYIEGGGYTF

j_call: TRBJ1-1
d_call: -
cdr3_length: 17
clone_size: once
v_call: TRBV28
cdr3_nt: TGTGCCAGCAGTTTATTCGGGAAGGTGGCCTTAAATGTTGAAGCTTTCTTT
cdr3_aa: CASSLFGKVALNVEAFF

j_call: TRBJ1-6
d_call: -
cdr3_length: 17
clone_size: -
v_call: TRBV5-6
cdr3_nt: TGTGCCAGCAGCTTCGAACCGAGGGTCGGCGGTAATTCACCCCTCCACTTT
cdr3_aa: CASSFEPRVGGNSPLHF

j_call: TRBJ1-2
d_call: TRBD1
cdr3_length: 15
clone_size: -
v_call: TRBV18
cdr3_nt: TGTGCCAGCTCACCCCTCTTGACAGGGAGAAATGGCTACACCTTC
cdr3_aa: CASSPLLTGRNGYTF

j_call: TRBJ2-4
d_call: -
cdr3_length: 15
clone_size: -
v_call: TRBV11-2
cdr3_nt: TGTGCCAGCAGCTTAGCCGACGGAGGGAAAAACATTCAGTACTTC
cdr3_aa: CASSLADGGKNIQYF

j_call: TRBJ2-7
d_call: -
cdr3_length: 14
clone_size: -
v_call: TRBV7-2
cdr3_nt: TGTGCCAGCACCGTCGGGAGAAGCTCCTACGAGCAGTACTTC
cdr3_aa: CASTVGRSSYEQYF

j_call: TRBJ2-1
d_call: -
cdr3_length: 16
clone_size: once
v_call: TRBV9
cdr3_nt: TGTGCCAGCAGCGTAGTATCAGGGGCGATAGCAAATGAGCAGTTCTTC
cdr3_aa: CASSVVSGAIANEQFF

j_call: TRBJ1-5
d_call: -
cdr3_length: 15
clone_size: -
v_call: TRBV6-1
cdr3_nt: TGTGCCAGCAGGACGCCCACAGGATACAATCAGCCCCAGCATTTT
cdr3_aa: CASRTPTGYNQPQHF

j_call: TRBJ1-1
d_call: -
cdr3_length: 13
clone_size: -
v_call: TRBV5-1
cdr3_nt: TGCGCCAGCCGACCTGCACAGAACACTGAAGCTTTCTTT
cdr3_aa: CASRPAQNTEAFF

j_call: TRBJ2-1
d_call: TRBD2
cdr3_length: 15
clone_size: -
v_call: TRBV7-2
cdr3_nt: TGTGCCAGCAGCTTATCTAGCGGGATTTCTAATGAGCAGTTCTTC
cdr3_aa: CASSLSSGISNEQFF

j_call: TRBJ1-2
d_call: -
cdr3_length: 12
clone_size: -
v_call: TRBV30
cdr3_nt: TGTGCCTGGAGTGAGGGCAGGGCTGGCTACACCTTC
cdr3_aa: CAWSEGRAGYTF

j_call: TRBJ1-2
d_call: -
cdr3_length: 14
clone_size: -
v_call: TRBV5-1
cdr3_nt: TGCGCCAGCAGCTTGGAAGCGGGATACTATGGCTACACCTTC
cdr3_aa: CASSLEAGYYGYTF

j_call: TRBJ2-5
d_call: -
cdr3_length: 17
clone_size: -
v_call: TRBV4-2
cdr3_nt: TGTGCCAGCAGCCAACTCTCGGCGGGGAATGATCAAGAGACCCAGTACTTC
cdr3_aa: CASSQLSAGNDQETQYF